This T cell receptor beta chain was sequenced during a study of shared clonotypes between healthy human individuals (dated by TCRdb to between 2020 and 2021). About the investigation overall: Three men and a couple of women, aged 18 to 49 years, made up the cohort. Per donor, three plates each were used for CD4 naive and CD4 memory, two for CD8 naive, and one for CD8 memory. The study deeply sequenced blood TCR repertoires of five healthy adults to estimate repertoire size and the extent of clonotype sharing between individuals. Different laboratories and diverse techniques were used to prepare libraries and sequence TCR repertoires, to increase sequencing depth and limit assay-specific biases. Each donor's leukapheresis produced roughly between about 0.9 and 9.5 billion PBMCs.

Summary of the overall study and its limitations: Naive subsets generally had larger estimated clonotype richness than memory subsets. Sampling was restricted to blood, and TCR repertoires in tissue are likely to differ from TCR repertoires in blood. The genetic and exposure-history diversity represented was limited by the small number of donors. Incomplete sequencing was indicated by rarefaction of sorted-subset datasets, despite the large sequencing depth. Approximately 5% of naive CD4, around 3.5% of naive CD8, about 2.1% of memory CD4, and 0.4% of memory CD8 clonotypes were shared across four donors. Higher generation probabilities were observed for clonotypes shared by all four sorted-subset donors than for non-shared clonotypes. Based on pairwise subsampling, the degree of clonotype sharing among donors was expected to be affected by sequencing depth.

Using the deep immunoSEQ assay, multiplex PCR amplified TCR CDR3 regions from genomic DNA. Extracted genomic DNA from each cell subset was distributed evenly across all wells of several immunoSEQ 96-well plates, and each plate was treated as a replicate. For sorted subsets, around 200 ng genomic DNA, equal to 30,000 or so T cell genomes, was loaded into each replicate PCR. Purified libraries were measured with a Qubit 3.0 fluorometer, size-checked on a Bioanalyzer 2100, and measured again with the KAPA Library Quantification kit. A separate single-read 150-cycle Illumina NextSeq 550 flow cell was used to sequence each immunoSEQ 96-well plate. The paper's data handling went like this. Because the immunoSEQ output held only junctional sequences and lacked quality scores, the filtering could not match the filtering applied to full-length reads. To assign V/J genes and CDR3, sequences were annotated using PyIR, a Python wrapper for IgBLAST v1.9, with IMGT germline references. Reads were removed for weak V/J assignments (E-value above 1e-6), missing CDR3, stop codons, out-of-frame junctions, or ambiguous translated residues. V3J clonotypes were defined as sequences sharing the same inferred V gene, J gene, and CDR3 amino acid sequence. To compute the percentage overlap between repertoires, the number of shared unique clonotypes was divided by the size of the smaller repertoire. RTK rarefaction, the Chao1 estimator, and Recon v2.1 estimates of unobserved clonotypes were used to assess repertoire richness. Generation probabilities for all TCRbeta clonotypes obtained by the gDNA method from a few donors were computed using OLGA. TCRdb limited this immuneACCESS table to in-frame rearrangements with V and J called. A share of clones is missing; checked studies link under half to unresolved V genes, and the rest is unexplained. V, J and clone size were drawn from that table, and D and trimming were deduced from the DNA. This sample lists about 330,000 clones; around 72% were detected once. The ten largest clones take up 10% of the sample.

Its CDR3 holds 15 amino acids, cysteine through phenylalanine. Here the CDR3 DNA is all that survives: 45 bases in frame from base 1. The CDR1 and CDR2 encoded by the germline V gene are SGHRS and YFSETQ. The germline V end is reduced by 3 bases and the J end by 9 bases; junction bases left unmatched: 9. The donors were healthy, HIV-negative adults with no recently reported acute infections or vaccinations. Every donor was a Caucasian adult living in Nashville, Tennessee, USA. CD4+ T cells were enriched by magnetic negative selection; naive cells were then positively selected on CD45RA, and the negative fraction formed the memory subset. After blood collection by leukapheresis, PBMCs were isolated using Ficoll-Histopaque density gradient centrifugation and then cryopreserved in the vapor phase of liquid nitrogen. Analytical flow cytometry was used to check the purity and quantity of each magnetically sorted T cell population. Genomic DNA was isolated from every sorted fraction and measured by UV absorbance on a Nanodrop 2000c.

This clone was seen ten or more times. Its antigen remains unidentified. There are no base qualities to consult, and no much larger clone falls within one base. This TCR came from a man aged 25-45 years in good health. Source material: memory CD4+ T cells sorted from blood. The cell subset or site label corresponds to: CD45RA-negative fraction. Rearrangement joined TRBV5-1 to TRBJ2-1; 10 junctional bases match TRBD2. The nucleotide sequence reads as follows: TGCGCCAGCAGCTCGAGACTAGCGGGCTCTGGTGAGCAGTTCTTC. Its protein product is CASSSRLAGSGEQFF. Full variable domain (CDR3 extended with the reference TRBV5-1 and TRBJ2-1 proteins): KAGVTQTPRYLIKTRGQQVTLSCSPISGHRSVSWYQQTPGQGLQFLFEYFSETQRNKGNFPGRFSGRQFSNSRSEMNVSTLELGDSALYLCASSSRLAGSGEQFFGPGTRLTVL.